This entry lists 8 T cell receptor beta chains sequenced from one sample in a study of T-cell reconstitution after alpha-beta-depleted transplantation in children. Unique molecular identifiers were incorporated during preparation of the TCRbeta library. TCRdb analysed the PCR reads with MiXCR anew, one entry per CDR3 protein. The repertoire holds under 450,000 distinct CDR3 sequences, with around 15% as singletons. The input for sequencing was PBMCs, mostly from graft donor cells, taken 360 days after TCRalphabeta/CD19-depleted stem cell transplant. These receptors were obtained from a boy under two years old who had a stem cell transplant for Wiskott-Aldrich syndrome, so the T cells may come from the graft donor.

The chain employs TRBV20-1 and TRBJ2-3; possible D gene TRBD1, 6 bases. The CDR3 contains 13 residues. The V end lost 6 bases, the J end lost 9 bases, and 19 bases lay between the germline ends. Germline CDR1 and CDR2: DFQATT and SNEGSKA (reference sequence). The DNA of the CDR3 is TGCAGTGCCGACAGGTCCACCGTAGGGACGCAGTATTTT. As protein: CSADRSTVGTQYF.

The chain couples TRBV15 to TRBJ2-7, with TRBD2 matching 11 bases. CDR3 length: 16 residues. V gave up 6 bases and J gave up 0 bases; unmatched junction bases: 7. Germline CDR1 LNHNV, CDR2 YYDKDF (reference sequence). The CDR3 here is CATRILAGGSSYEQYF. CDR3 DNA sequence: TGTGCCACCAGAATCTTAGCGGGAGGGAGCTCCTACGAGCAGTACTTC.

The chain couples TRBV25-1 to TRBJ1-1; 9 nucleotides match TRBD1. J gave up 2 bases and V 3 bases, and 7 bases lay outside the gene matches. Germline lookup yields CDR1 MGHDK and CDR2 SYGVNS. The CDR3 is 16 residues long. CDR3 residues: CASSDRTGELNTEAFF. The CDR3 nucleotides are TGTGCCAGCAGTGATAGGACAGGGGAATTAAACACTGAAGCTTTCTTT.

This clonotype was picked up many times. The gene calls are TRBV20-1 and TRBJ2-3; perhaps TRBD1 as D (6 bases). CDR3 size: 15 residues. The germline V gene encodes CDR1 DFQATT and CDR2 SNEGSKA (reference sequence). The ends were cut back, 5 bases at V and 1 base at J, with 16 bases in the middle. The CDR3 region has the DNA TGCAGTGCTTGGCCAGGGGCCCGGGGCACAGATACGCAGTATTTT. It specifies CSAWPGARGTDTQYF.

The chain combines TRBV12-3 or TRBV12-4 with TRBJ2-7; maybe TRBD2 (6 bases). The V end lost 5 bases, the J end lost 3 bases, and 17 bases lay between the germline ends. The CDR3 runs 15 residues. The CDR3 sequence: CASSEAGRLVYEQYF. CDR3 bases: TGTGCCAGCAGTGAAGCGGGCAGGCTAGTCTACGAGCAGTACTTC.

Only a few counts were recorded for this clonotype. The V call is TRBV28, the J call TRBJ2-7, with TRBD1 identical over 7 bases. Germline trimming cut 0 bases from V and 2 bases from J; bases unmatched to any gene: 4. There are 15 residues in the CDR3. The germline V gene encodes CDR1 MDHEN and CDR2 SYDVKM. The CDR3 DNA follows: TGTGCCAGCAGTTTATGGGGGCAGGGGGCCTACGAGCAGTACTTC. This sequence encodes CASSLWGQGAYEQYF. Combining the CDR3 with reference TRBV28 and TRBJ2-7 gives the whole variable domain DVKVTQSSRYLVKRTGEKVFLECVQDMDHENMFWYRQDPGLGLRLIYFSYDVKMKEKGDIPEGYSVSREKKERFSLILESASTNQTSMYLCASSLWGQGAYEQYFGPGTRLTVT.

This clonotype has just a few counts. J is TRBJ2-1 and V is TRBV6-2 or TRBV6-3; TRBD1 or TRBD2 may be the D gene (7 bases each). Trimming took 7 bases from V and 3 from J, leaving 16 bases between them. The germline V gene has CDR1 MNHEY and CDR2 SVGEGT. There are 15 residues in the CDR3. CDR3 protein: CASTAQGGLYNEQFF. Written as DNA, the CDR3 is TGTGCCAGCACGGCCCAGGGGGGGCTCTACAATGAGCAGTTCTTC.

The J gene is TRBJ2-2, the V gene TRBV6-1; no firm D call. The CDR3 is 13 amino acids. The V and J ends lost 8 bases and 0 bases respectively, with 7 bases between them. Germline loops: CDR1 MNHNS, CDR2 SASEGT. DNA for the CDR3: TGTGCCAGCTGCAGGTCGAACACCGGGGAGCTGTTTTTT. Translating it yields CASCRSNTGELFF.